A single sample gave rise to the 18 T cell receptor beta chains below, sequenced in a study of blood T cell repertoires in COVID-19. Assay used: immunoSEQ multiplex PCR; TCRdb lists only in-frame clones, some missing. Among a few hundred thousand clones listed, about 88% were seen once. The sequencing sample was made of PBMCs or T cells enriched from blood (not recorded which). The receptors stem from a woman aged 55-70 years who had recovered from COVID-19.

The chain employs TRBV12-5 and TRBJ1-5, with TRBD1 as a possible D gene (5 bases). The CDR3 is made up of 15 amino acids. Trimming took 1 base from V and 7 from J, leaving 14 bases between them. The V gene's germline CDR1 is LGHNT and CDR2 FRNRAP. As DNA, the CDR3 is TGTGCTAGTGGTTTGGGACAGCTTAATAAACAGCCCCAGCATTTT. Amino acids: CASGLGQLNKQPQHF.

The chain links TRBV10-1 to TRBJ1-2; D is unresolved. The CDR3 contains 13 residues. Trimming left V 3 bases short and J 1 base short, with 6 bases between. Germline V CDR1 and CDR2: WNHNN, SYGVQD (reference sequence). CDR3 loop: CASSDGLNYGYTF. The CDR3 bases are TGCGCCAGCAGTGATGGCCTTAACTATGGCTACACCTTC.

V and J are TRBV12-3 or TRBV12-4 and TRBJ2-3; D ambiguous. The CDR3 has 11 amino acids. Deletions cut 4 bases from V and 6 bases from J, with 5 bases between. The CDR3 nucleotides read TGTGCCAGCAGTTCACTGGATACGCAGTATTTT. This encodes CASSSLDTQYF.

The chain uses TRBV5-1 and TRBJ2-5, with a weak D call TRBD1 (5 bases). V lost 4 bases, J lost 7 bases, and 20 bases lay in between. The CDR3 sequence is 15 residues long. Germline CDR1 is SGHRS and CDR2 is YFSETQ. In nucleotides, the CDR3 is TGCGCCAGCAGCAAGGACACTGGTCCGAAAGGGACCCAGTACTTC. Translating it yields CASSKDTGPKGTQYF.

The V gene is TRBV3-1 (or the pseudogene TRBV3-2), the J gene TRBJ2-5, with D hard to call. This CDR3 spans 14 amino acids. V lost 0 bases to trimming and J lost 5 bases, with 10 bases between them. CDR1 and CDR2 (germline): LGHDT, YNNKEL (reference sequence). CDR3 sequence: CASSQDELRETQYF. In nucleotides, the CDR3 is TGTGCCAGCAGCCAAGATGAGCTGCGGGAGACCCAGTACTTC.

The V call is TRBV2, the J call TRBJ1-1, with unresolved D. The CDR3 loop spans 14 amino acids. V shed 6 bases and J shed 1 base, with 12 bases lying between them. The germline V gene encodes CDR1 SNHLY and CDR2 FYNNEI. In nucleotides, the CDR3 is TGTGCCAGCAGCTCAGGTATGGGGAACACTGAAGCTTTCTTT. Translated, it gives CASSSGMGNTEAFF.

This clone appeared a single time. The chain employs TRBV5-6 and TRBJ2-3; 9 positions agree with TRBD2. The germline CDR1 and CDR2 sequences are SGHDT and YYEEEE. The CDR3 has 16 residues. The J segment lost 6 bases and the V segment lost 2 bases, leaving 10 bases of the junction unmatched. In DNA, the CDR3 is TGTGCCAGCAGCTTTGGTGCGGGGGGGCAGCCGGATACGCAGTATTTT. Residues: CASSFGAGGQPDTQYF.

The rearrangement links TRBV5-1 to TRBJ1-1; tentative D call: TRBD1 (5 bases). Per germline, CDR1 SGHRS and CDR2 YFSETQ. The CDR3 covers 14 residues. V lost 4 bases to trimming and J lost 1 base, with 11 bases between them. The CDR3 spells CASSPRVGNTEAFF. CDR3 bases: TGCGCCAGCAGCCCCAGGGTTGGGAACACTGAAGCTTTCTTT.

The V and J genes are TRBV5-1 and TRBJ2-7; D might be TRBD2 (5 bases). Germline V CDR1 and CDR2: SGHRS, YFSETQ. The V gene lost 4 bases and the J gene lost 5 bases, with 13 bases spanning the gap. The CDR3 is made up of 13 amino acids. CDR3 sequence: CASSPHSGNEQYF. The DNA of the CDR3 is TGCGCCAGCAGCCCCCATTCGGGGAACGAGCAGTACTTC.

This chain joins TRBV5-1 and TRBJ1-2; 8 positions agree with TRBD1. V gave up 4 bases and J gave up 4 bases; unmatched junction bases: 6. The CDR3 is made up of 14 amino acids. Germline CDR1 is SGHRS and CDR2 is YFSETQ. This chain's CDR3 is CASSHLQGVYGYTF. The CDR3 DNA sequence: TGCGCCAGCAGCCATTTACAGGGGGTCTATGGCTACACCTTC.

With regard to this clone: This likely comes from a read error, as the CDR3 has no conserved phenylalanine or tryptophan at its end. Because the CDR3's place on the DNA is in doubt, the DNA is left out and the CDR3 is given as listed by TCRdb. V and J are TRBV24-1 and TRBJ2-7; the tabulated D call, TRBD1, remains unverified against the DNA. Germline V gene sequence: CDR1 KGHDR, CDR2 SFDVKD. The CDR3 sequence runs 11 residues, both termini included. The CDR3 sequence is CATSDWGDRAD.

This chain joins TRBV5-6 and TRBJ2-1; D may be TRBD2 (6 bases). The V end lost 0 bases, the J end lost 4 bases, and 14 bases lay between the germline ends. Looked up from germline, CDR1 is SGHDT and CDR2 is YYEEEE. The CDR3 sequence is 16 residues long. CDR3 loop: CASSLVEGTGYNEQFF. CDR3 sequence (DNA): TGTGCCAGCAGCTTGGTCGAGGGGACTGGATACAATGAGCAGTTCTTC.

The chain carries TRBV28 and TRBJ1-2; the match to TRBD1 covers 9 bases. This CDR3 contains 14 residues. Germline loops: CDR1 MDHEN, CDR2 SYDVKM. With 6 bases clipped from V and 8 bases from J, the junction kept 10 bases outside the gene matches. In nucleotides, the CDR3 is TGTGCCAGCAGGTCTCCGGGACAGGGTGACGGCTACACCTTC. This sequence encodes CASRSPGQGDGYTF.

The rearrangement uses TRBV30 and TRBJ2-4, with TRBD2 matching 8 bases. Looked up from germline, CDR1 is GTSNPN and CDR2 is SVGIG (reference sequence). CDR3 length equals 13 residues. The V gene end was trimmed by 4 bases and the J gene end by 3 bases; junction bases not matched to a gene: 2. CDR3 DNA sequence: TGTGCCTGGAACCGGGAGGGCAAAAACATTCAGTACTTC. This translates into CAWNREGKNIQYF.

The chain joins TRBV27 to TRBJ1-2, with D perhaps matching TRBD1 (5 bases). The germline V and J ends were trimmed by 4 bases and 6 bases, with 6 bases remaining between them. This CDR3 is built from 11 residues. Germline V lookup: CDR1 MNHEY, CDR2 SMNVEV (reference sequence). CDR3 nucleotide sequence: TGTGCCAGCAGTTCAGGGCATGGCTACACCTTC. Translating it yields CASSSGHGYTF.

The J gene is TRBJ1-1, the V gene TRBV5-6; 7 nucleotides align to TRBD1. The CDR3 runs to 13 residues. V lost 3 bases to trimming and J lost 5 bases; unmatched junction nucleotides: 4. Germline assignment: CDR1 SGHDT and CDR2 YYEEEE. In nucleotides, the CDR3 is TGTGCCAGCAGCTCCCCAGGGGGGACTGAAGCTTTCTTT. Translation gives CASSSPGGTEAFF.

A word on this clone: This same CDR3 is encoded by further DNA sequences in the sample. The chain recombines TRBV2 with TRBJ2-2, with D unclear. The V end was cut by 2 bases, the J end by 1 base, with 2 bases between. CDR1 and CDR2 from the germline V gene are SNHLY and FYNNEI. This CDR3 has 13 residues. The CDR3 region has the DNA TGTGCCAGCAGTGAACAGAACACCGGGGAGCTGTTTTTT. Translated, it gives CASSEQNTGELFF.

The chain couples TRBV9 to TRBJ1-3, with D possibly being TRBD1 (6 bases). The CDR3 is 17 amino acids. V gave up 0 bases and J gave up 1 base, with 14 bases separating them. Germline values: CDR1 SGDLS, CDR2 YYNGEE. The CDR3 nucleotides are TGTGCCAGCAGCGTAGTGGGGGGGCCGGTGTCTGGAAACACCATATATTTT. This codes for CASSVVGGPVSGNTIYF.